The 13 T cell receptor beta chains listed next were all sequenced from one sample in a study of PD-1 blockade in classical Hodgkin lymphoma. This sample's time point: cycle 4 day 1 (C4D1), after less than 7 weeks of nivolumab. Autologous stem cell transplantation was followed by relapse in every patient, and brentuximab vedotin exposure varied. Isolation of CD4+ T cells from thawed PBMCs was performed by magnetic negative selection. The method was immunoSEQ multiplex PCR; TCRdb's version includes in-frame clones alone and lacks a portion of them. The table shows approximately 11,000 clones, with around four fifths occurring only once. The sequencing used CD4+ T cells from blood, collected before the fourth cycle of nivolumab. The receptors derive from a human donor with classical Hodgkin lymphoma.

The J gene is TRBJ1-1, the V gene TRBV5-4; 8 positions agree with TRBD1. CDR1 and CDR2 (germline): SGHNT, YYREEE (reference sequence). The CDR3 has 16 residues. Trimming removed 0 bases from V and 0 bases from J; junction bases left unmatched: 4. CDR3 sequence: CASSLAGTGMNTEAFF. DNA for the CDR3: TGTGCCAGCAGCTTGGCCGGGACAGGCATGAACACTGAAGCTTTCTTT. The full variable domain, its missing parts supplied by reference TRBV5-4 and TRBJ1-1, is ETGVTQSPTHLIKTRGQQVTLRCSSQSGHNTVSWYQQALGQGPQFIFQYYREEENGRGNFPPRFSGLQFPNYSSELNVNALELDDSALYLCASSLAGTGMNTEAFFGQGTRLTVV.

The chain links TRBV28 to TRBJ2-5, with 10 bases that match TRBD1. The J call could be wrong; TRBJ2-7 is a better fit for the DNA end. CDR1 and CDR2 from the germline V gene are MDHEN and SYDVKM. This CDR3 contains 15 residues. CDR3 in DNA: TGTGCCAGCAGTTTAGAGACAGGGGGCTGGTACGAGCAGTACTTC. It encodes CASSLETGGWYEQYF.

The CDR3 here is CSANPNYGYTF. CDR3 bases: TGCAGTGCTAACCCTAACTATGGCTACACCTTC. The rearrangement uses TRBV20-1 and TRBJ1-2; D is unclear. Looked up from germline, CDR1 is DFQATT and CDR2 is SNEGSKA (reference sequence). The CDR3 is 11 amino acids. V was clipped by 4 bases and J by 0 bases, with 3 bases between them.

The gene calls are TRBV18 and TRBJ1-1; no definite D call. CDR1 is KGHSH and CDR2 is LQKENI in the germline V gene. Trimming took off 3 bases at V and 1 base at J, with 6 bases between the two ends. The CDR3 extends over 13 amino acids. Here the CDR3 DNA reads TGTGCCAGCTCACCTGCTCAGAACACTGAAGCTTTCTTT. This encodes CASSPAQNTEAFF.

This clone was seen a few times. The rearrangement joins TRBV5-6 to TRBJ2-3; D possibly corresponds to TRBD1 (5 bases). In germline, CDR1 is SGHDT, CDR2 YYEEEE. The CDR3 runs to 13 residues. Deletions cut 4 bases from V and 1 base from J, with 7 bases between. The CDR3 region is CASSPTGTDTQYF. CDR3 bases: TGTGCCAGCAGCCCGACAGGCACAGATACGCAGTATTTT.

J is TRBJ2-1 and V is TRBV2, with 14 nucleotides matching TRBD2. With V trimmed by 10 bases and J by 9 bases, 8 bases remained unmatched. The CDR3 consists of 14 residues. CDR1 is SNHLY, CDR2 FYNNEI, per germline. CDR3 residues: CATLGLAGVGEQFF. The CDR3 nucleotides read TGTGCCACCTTGGGACTAGCGGGAGTCGGTGAGCAGTTCTTC.

The chain has TRBV7-2 and TRBJ1-2; 8 bases align to TRBD1. This CDR3 region has 14 residues. Germline lookup yields CDR1 SGHTA and CDR2 FQGNSA. V shed 2 bases, J shed 3 bases, and the junction held 2 bases outside the gene matches. The CDR3 region has the DNA TGTGCCAGCAGCTTAAACAGGGGGGACTATGGCTACACCTTC. As protein: CASSLNRGDYGYTF.

The chain employs TRBV10-3 and TRBJ2-1; 7 positions agree with TRBD1. The CDR3 has 17 residues. The V segment lost 2 bases and the J segment 4 bases; nucleotides outside the gene matches: 11. Germline CDR1 ENHRY, CDR2 SYGVKD. Here the CDR3 DNA reads TGTGCCATCAGTGAGCCTCAGGGGGAGAATTATTACAATGAGCAGTTCTTC. Its translation: CAISEPQGENYYNEQFF.

The V call is TRBV19, the J call TRBJ2-5; D might be TRBD2 (5 bases). Trimming left V 5 bases short and J 9 bases short, with 19 bases between. Germline V lookup: CDR1 LNHDA, CDR2 SQIVND (reference sequence). The length of the CDR3 is 14 residues. Written as DNA, the CDR3 is TGTGCCAGTAGTCCTGGACTGCGGCGGTGGGCCCAGTACTTC. Its protein is CASSPGLRRWAQYF.

In DNA, the CDR3 is TGTGCCAGCAGCTTAGTCCAGGACGGGAACACCATATATTTT. Its protein product is CASSLVQDGNTIYF. The V gene is TRBV7-2, the J gene TRBJ1-3; D is undetermined. CDR1 and CDR2 (germline): SGHTA, FQGNSA. This CDR3 has 14 amino acids. Trimming took off 1 base at V and 7 bases at J, with 11 bases between the two ends.

This clone was seen more than once but under ten times. The CDR3 region has the DNA TGTGCCAGCAGCTTCTCGGCCCCGGGACAGAGCACCGGGGAGCTGTTTTTT. This encodes CASSFSAPGQSTGELFF. The V and J genes are TRBV7-2 and TRBJ2-2; 7 nucleotides line up with TRBD1. Germline values: CDR1 SGHTA, CDR2 FQGNSA. The CDR3 spans 17 residues. V gave up 3 bases and J gave up 4 bases; unmatched junction bases: 11.

The rearrangement links TRBV2 to TRBJ2-5; D possibly corresponds to TRBD2 (5 bases). V shed 1 base and J shed 5 bases, with 11 bases lying between them. The germline V gene encodes CDR1 SNHLY and CDR2 FYNNEI. The CDR3 has 14 amino acids. CDR3 residues: CASSEGRSGETQYF. CDR3 DNA: TGTGCCAGCAGTGAAGGGCGCTCGGGGGAGACCCAGTACTTC.

The chain combines TRBV5-1 with TRBJ2-3; D is possibly TRBD1 (5 bases). Trimming stripped 2 bases from V and 0 bases from J, with 7 bases between. Per germline, CDR1 SGHRS and CDR2 YFSETQ. The CDR3 is 14 residues long. As DNA, the CDR3 is TGCGCCAGCAGCTTAGACAGTAGCACAGATACGCAGTATTTT. Its protein is CASSLDSSTDTQYF.